The entry that follows covers one TCR beta chain sequence. No antigen is known for it. This entry belongs to a study of shared clonotypes between healthy human individuals. Study-level points and caveats: Of the naive CD4 clonotypes, around 4.7% were shared across several donors.

J lost 4 bases, V lost 3 bases, and 6 bases had no gene match. Germline V gene lookup returns CDR1 MNHNS and CDR2 SASEGT. The CDR3 length is 15 residues. Sequenced by immunoSEQ multiplex PCR; TCRdb stores in-frame clones only, minus some. The repertoire holds some 2.4 million clones, 80% to 95% seen once, with approximately 0.36% in the top ten. Researchers partitioned CD4+ cells into CD45RA+ naive and CD45RA-negative memory subsets. V usage is TRBV6-1 and J usage is TRBJ1-2; TRBD1 agrees at 9 bases. The source material was naive CD4+ T cells from PBMCs. Subset given: CD45RA+ positively selected. The origin of this receptor is a man between 18 and 29 years old in good health. Some clones in this sample may be carry-over from other donors' samples. The CDR3 loop is CASSEPGQGAYGYTF. The CDR3 nucleotides are TGTGCCAGCAGTGAGCCGGGACAGGGTGCCTATGGCTACACCTTC.